This is a list of T cell receptor beta chains from one sample in a study of blood T cell repertoires in COVID-19. Repertoires were generated with immunoSEQ multiplex PCR, while TCRdb's copy carries only in-frame clones and drops some. The sample carries about 130,000 clones, 60% to 85% recorded once. Specimen: peripheral blood. These receptor sequences come from an elderly man with acute or convalescent COVID-19. The conserved cysteine and the conserved F or W are not part of the CDR3 here.

TRBV7-9,TRBJ1-2,ASSLGYRGNYGYT
TRBV5-6,TRBJ1-5,ASSQLDRGNQPQH
TRBV4-1,TRBJ1-1,ASSQEQGWVAF
TRBV6-1,TRBJ1-4,ASSELAGGFTNEKLF
TRBV21-1,TRBJ1-5,ASSKDGTVHNQPQH
TRBV2,TRBJ1-6,ASSEANRGGSPLH
TRBV6-2/TRBV6-3,TRBJ2-5,ASSRGGKETQY
TRBV3-1/TRBV3-2,TRBJ2-3,ASSRQGADTQY
TRBV18,TRBJ1-1,ASSTGGLTEAF
TRBV10-3,TRBJ2-7,AISGNRVEQY
TRBV30,TRBJ1-2,AWSVGPNYGYT
TRBV3-1/TRBV3-2,TRBJ1-2,ASSHTNDRGNNYGYT
TRBV19,TRBJ2-5,ASTRTGPETQY
TRBV3-1/TRBV3-2,TRBJ2-5,ASSRGPGGRETQY
TRBV5-6,TRBJ2-3,ASITRRAGGTQY
TRBV5-1,TRBJ1-5,ASSYGGGAEPQH
TRBV9,TRBJ2-2,ASSLRGDGTGELF
TRBV6-2/TRBV6-3,TRBJ2-3,ASSYSRGLAQY
TRBV6-5,TRBJ1-2,ASSDSAGSLYGYT
TRBV6-6,TRBJ1-6,ASSPRTGLALH
TRBV7-2,TRBJ1-2,ASSPSGTGSKGYT
TRBV6-2/TRBV6-3,TRBJ2-7,ASSSGTIGEQY
TRBV5-1,TRBJ1-4,ASSLGDRFATNEKLF